This passage covers 21 T cell receptor beta chains from one sample sequenced in a study of Ad26.COV2.S vaccination and SARS-CoV-2 variants. Here immunoSEQ multiplex PCR was the method, and the copy in TCRdb shows in-frame clones only, minus some. The table shows about 390,000 clones, with about 92% occurring only once. Treatment defined: around 19 received Ad26.COV2.S at low or high dose, single or two shots; about 5 received placebo; per-sample allocation not given. Sampling happened 63 days after the first vaccine or placebo injection. The sample consisted of peripheral blood, taken in a trial of Ad26.COV2.S vaccine versus placebo. The receptors derive from a person between 18 and 59 years old who received the Ad26.COV2.S COVID-19 vaccine or a placebo.

The genes are TRBV27 and TRBJ1-5, with 8 bases fitting TRBD1. The germline V gene encodes CDR1 MNHEY and CDR2 SMNVEV (reference sequence). This CDR3 region has 15 residues. The ends lost 3 bases at V and 2 bases at J; junction bases unmatched: 3. The CDR3 DNA follows: TGTGCCAGCAGTTTCAGGGGGCAACGCAATCAGCCCCAGCATTTT. It yields the protein CASSFRGQRNQPQHF.

This clone showed up just a few times. The gene calls are TRBV28 and TRBJ1-2, with 7 bases fitting TRBD1. V lost 3 bases, J lost 7 bases, and 14 bases stayed unmatched. The CDR3 length is 16 residues. From germline, CDR1 is MDHEN and CDR2 SYDVKM. CDR3: CASSFPQGLRLGGYTF. The CDR3 DNA reads TGTGCCAGCAGTTTCCCACAGGGGTTAAGGTTGGGTGGCTACACCTTC.

The rearrangement uses TRBV11-2 and TRBJ1-1; the D gene is possibly TRBD1 (5 bases). This CDR3 spans 13 amino acids. Germline CDR1 SGHAT, CDR2 FQNNGV. V lost 5 bases and J lost 7, with 14 bases in between. CDR3 loop: CASSPDSYHEAFF. CDR3 nucleotide sequence: TGTGCCAGCAGCCCCGACAGCTACCATGAAGCTTTCTTT.

The chain's CDR3 is CASSSRTWFGNTEAFF. CDR3 in DNA: TGTGCCAGCAGCTCCCGTACGTGGTTCGGGAACACTGAAGCTTTCTTT. V usage is TRBV7-8 and J usage is TRBJ1-1; no clear D. This CDR3 comprises 16 residues. CDR1 and CDR2 (germline): SGHVS, FQNEAQ. V was pared by 4 bases and J by 1 base, with 16 bases between.

This rearrangement joins TRBV28 to TRBJ2-7; 7 bases map to TRBD1. The V segment lost 6 bases and the J segment 2 bases; nucleotides outside the gene matches: 10. This CDR3 contains 15 residues. Looked up from germline, CDR1 is MDHEN and CDR2 is SYDVKM. DNA for the CDR3: TGTGCCAGCAGGCCCCGGGACAGAGTCCCCTACGAGCAGTACTTC. Its translation: CASRPRDRVPYEQYF. The full variable domain, completed using reference TRBV28 and TRBJ2-7, is DVKVTQSSRYLVKRTGEKVFLECVQDMDHENMFWYRQDPGLGLRLIYFSYDVKMKEKGDIPEGYSVSREKKERFSLILESASTNQTSMYLCASRPRDRVPYEQYFGPGTRLTVT.

V and J are TRBV24-1 and TRBJ1-4; D not resolved. The CDR3 spans 18 residues. The V gene's germline CDR1 is KGHDR and CDR2 SFDVKD. V lost 0 bases and J 3 bases, leaving 16 bases between the germline ends. CDR3 nucleotides: TGTGCCACCAGTGATTTGAGGCGGGTACGGGTGGCTAATGAAAAACTGTTTTTT. Protein: CATSDLRRVRVANEKLFF.

As for this clone: Within the sample, other DNA sequences also encode this same CDR3. CDR3 in DNA: TGTGCCAGTAGTATCGACAGGGGCTCCTACGAGCAGTACTTC. Protein: CASSIDRGSYEQYF. V usage is TRBV19 and J usage is TRBJ2-7; 8 bases fit TRBD1. Trimming at V came to 3 bases and at J to 0 bases, leaving 1 base not matched to a gene. This CDR3 comprises 14 residues. Germline lookup yields CDR1 LNHDA and CDR2 SQIVND (reference sequence).

The chain employs TRBV5-1 and TRBJ2-7; TRBD1 matches at 7 bases. The CDR3 spans 16 residues. V was clipped by 0 bases and J by 1 base; unmatched bases: 7. CDR1 and CDR2 from the germline V gene are SGHRS and YFSETQ. The CDR3 spells CASSLGVGTASYEQYF. For the CDR3, the DNA is TGCGCCAGCAGCTTGGGGGTGGGGACAGCTTCCTACGAGCAGTACTTC.

This clone showed up just once. The chain employs TRBV4-3 and TRBJ2-3; 8 positions agree with TRBD2. V dropped 8 bases and J dropped 1; count of bases not matched to a gene: 5. Germline loops: CDR1 LGHNA, CDR2 YSLEER. The CDR3 has 14 residues. CDR3 region: CASSSGGRTDTQYF. The CDR3 DNA is TGCGCCAGCTCCAGCGGGGGCCGCACAGATACGCAGTATTTT.

The chain links TRBV29-1 to TRBJ1-2; D gene unclear. V dropped 5 bases and J dropped 8 bases, with 12 bases sitting between them. CDR3 length equals 11 residues. Germline lookup yields CDR1 SQVTM and CDR2 ANQGSEA. CDR3 bases: TGCAGCGTTTGGGCCCCGAGCGGCTACACCTTC. Protein sequence: CSVWAPSGYTF.

The chain joins TRBV5-4 to TRBJ2-1; 7 nucleotides line up with TRBD1. The length of the CDR3 is 14 residues. After removal of 4 bases from V and 5 bases from J, the junction contained 6 bases not matched to a gene. Germline loops: CDR1 SGHNT, CDR2 YYREEE (reference sequence). The CDR3 DNA follows: TGTGCCAGCAGCGTACCGGGACAGAACAATGAGCAGTTCTTC. It codes for CASSVPGQNNEQFF.

The chain is built from TRBV5-1 and TRBJ1-1; no clear D gene. CDR3 length: 14 residues. Looked up from germline, CDR1 is SGHRS and CDR2 is YFSETQ. V was cut by 1 base and J by 0 bases, with 7 bases left in between. DNA of the CDR3: TGCGCCAGCAGCTTGATGCAGGTGAACACTGAAGCTTTCTTT. It specifies CASSLMQVNTEAFF.

This chain links TRBV6-1 with TRBJ2-2; D might be TRBD1 (5 bases). V was cut by 2 bases and J by 4 bases, with 14 bases left in between. Germline-derived CDR1 and CDR2 are MNHNS and SASEGT. This CDR3 has 16 amino acids. The CDR3 here is CASSEIESQGTGELFF. The CDR3 DNA sequence: TGTGCCAGCAGTGAAATAGAAAGTCAGGGCACCGGGGAGCTGTTTTTT.

V is TRBV5-1 and J is TRBJ2-7; the D gene is possibly TRBD1 (7 bases). Germline loops: CDR1 SGHRS, CDR2 YFSETQ. V dropped 7 bases and J dropped 5 bases, with 19 bases sitting between them. The CDR3 is made up of 14 amino acids. CDR3 DNA: TGCGCCAGCCATTACAGGGGCGGGGAGGACGAGCAGTACTTC. This sequence encodes CASHYRGGEDEQYF.

This chain links TRBV14 with TRBJ2-7; D not certain. This CDR3 comprises 13 residues. From germline, CDR1 is SGHDN and CDR2 FVKESK. V gave up 4 bases and J gave up 3 bases, with 10 bases separating them. CDR3 DNA: TGTGCCAGCAGCCTTATATGGGACTACGAGCAGTACTTC. It yields the protein CASSLIWDYEQYF.

V gene TRBV10-3 combines with J gene TRBJ2-7, with TRBD1 identical over 8 bases. Germline V gene data show CDR1 as ENHRY and CDR2 as SYGVKD. The J segment lost 3 bases and the V segment lost 8 bases, leaving 6 bases of the junction unmatched. The CDR3 consists of 13 residues. CDR3 nucleotide sequence: TGTGCCATCGGCCAGGGGGCGAACTACGAGCAGTACTTC. Translating gives CAIGQGANYEQYF.

J is TRBJ2-1 and V is TRBV7-9, with no clear D. The CDR3 spans 16 residues. Trimming took off 1 base at V and 0 bases at J, with 10 bases between the two ends. Germline-derived CDR1 and CDR2 are SEHNR and FQNEAQ (reference sequence). The CDR3 coding sequence is TGTGCCAGCAGCTTAGTTAGCTGGAACTCCTACAATGAGCAGTTCTTC. Its translation: CASSLVSWNSYNEQFF.

In its sample, this clone was seen once. The chain carries TRBV10-3 and TRBJ1-6; 12 bases are shared with TRBD1. The V gene's germline CDR1 is ENHRY and CDR2 SYGVKD. V dropped 5 bases and J dropped 5; count of bases not matched to a gene: 4. The CDR3 has 16 amino acids. CDR3 loop: CAISPGQGAHNSPLHF. CDR3 DNA sequence: TGTGCCATCAGTCCGGGACAGGGGGCCCATAATTCACCCCTCCACTTT.

This sequence joins TRBV19 and TRBJ1-6; D is perhaps TRBD1 (5 bases). The V gene lost 7 bases and the J gene lost 0 bases, with 13 bases spanning the gap. Germline-derived CDR1 and CDR2 are LNHDA and SQIVND (reference sequence). The CDR3 totals 16 residues. The CDR3 coding sequence is TGTGCCAGTACGAATCGCGGGGGCTCCTATAATTCACCCCTCCACTTT. Encoded protein: CASTNRGGSYNSPLHF. The full variable domain, in which reference TRBV19 and TRBJ1-6 provide the parts outside the CDR3, is DGGITQSPKYLFRKEGQNVTLSCEQNLNHDAMYWYRQDPGQGLRLIYYSQIVNDFQKGDIAEGYSVSREKKESFPLTVTSAQKNPTAFYLCASTNRGGSYNSPLHFGNGTRLTVT.

V is TRBV5-1 and J is TRBJ2-7; D possibly matches TRBD1 or TRBD2 (5 bases each). The CDR3 has 16 amino acids. V lost 0 bases and J 6 bases, leaving 19 bases between the germline ends. Germline loops: CDR1 SGHRS, CDR2 YFSETQ. CDR3: CASSLGWDLGASEQYF. As DNA, the CDR3 is TGCGCCAGCAGCTTGGGGTGGGACCTAGGAGCCTCCGAGCAGTACTTC. Based on the CDR3 plus reference TRBV5-1 and TRBJ2-7, the full variable domain is KAGVTQTPRYLIKTRGQQVTLSCSPISGHRSVSWYQQTPGQGLQFLFEYFSETQRNKGNFPGRFSGRQFSNSRSEMNVSTLELGDSALYLCASSLGWDLGASEQYFGPGTRLTVT.

The gene calls are TRBV3-1 (or the pseudogene TRBV3-2) and TRBJ1-1; 11 bases match TRBD1. Trimming took 1 base from V and 10 from J; bases not matched to a gene: 11. The CDR3 length is 16 residues. Germline V gene sequence: CDR1 LGHDT, CDR2 YNNKEL (reference sequence). CDR3 DNA: TGTGCCAGCAGCCAAGTTTTGGGACAGGGGGTGAAAGGAGCTTTCTTT. It is translated as CASSQVLGQGVKGAFF.